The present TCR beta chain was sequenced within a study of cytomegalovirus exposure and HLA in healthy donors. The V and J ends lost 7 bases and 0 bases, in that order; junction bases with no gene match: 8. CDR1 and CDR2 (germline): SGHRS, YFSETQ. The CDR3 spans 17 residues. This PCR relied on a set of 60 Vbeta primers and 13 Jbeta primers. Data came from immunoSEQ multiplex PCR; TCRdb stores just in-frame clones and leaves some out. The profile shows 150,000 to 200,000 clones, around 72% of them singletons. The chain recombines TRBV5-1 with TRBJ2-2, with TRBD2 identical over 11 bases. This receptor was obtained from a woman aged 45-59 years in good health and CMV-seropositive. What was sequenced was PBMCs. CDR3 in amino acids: CASFIAGGPANTGELFF. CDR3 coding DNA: TGCGCCAGCTTCATAGCGGGAGGGCCGGCGAACACCGGGGAGCTGTTTTTT. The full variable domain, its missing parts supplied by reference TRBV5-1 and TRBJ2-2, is KAGVTQTPRYLIKTRGQQVTLSCSPISGHRSVSWYQQTPGQGLQFLFEYFSETQRNKGNFPGRFSGRQFSNSRSEMNVSTLELGDSALYLCASFIAGGPANTGELFFGEGSRLTVL.